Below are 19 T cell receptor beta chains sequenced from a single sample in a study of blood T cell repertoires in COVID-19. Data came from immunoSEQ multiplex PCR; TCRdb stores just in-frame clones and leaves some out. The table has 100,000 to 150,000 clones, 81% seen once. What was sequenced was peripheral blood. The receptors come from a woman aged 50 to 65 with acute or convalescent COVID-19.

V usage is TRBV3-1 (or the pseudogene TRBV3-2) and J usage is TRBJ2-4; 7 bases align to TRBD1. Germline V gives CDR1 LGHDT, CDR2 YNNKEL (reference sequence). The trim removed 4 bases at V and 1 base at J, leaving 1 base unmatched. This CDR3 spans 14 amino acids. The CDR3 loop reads CASSPRGAKNIQYF. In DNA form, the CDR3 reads TGTGCCAGCAGCCCCAGGGGGGCCAAAAACATTCAGTACTTC.

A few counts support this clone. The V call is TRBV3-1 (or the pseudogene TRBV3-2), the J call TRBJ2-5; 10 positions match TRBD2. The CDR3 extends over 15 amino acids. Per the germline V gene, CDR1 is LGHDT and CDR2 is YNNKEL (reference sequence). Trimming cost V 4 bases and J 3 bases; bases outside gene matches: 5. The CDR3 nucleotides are TGTGCCAGCAGCCCCGGGACTAGCGTTGAAGAGACCCAGTACTTC. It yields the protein CASSPGTSVEETQYF.

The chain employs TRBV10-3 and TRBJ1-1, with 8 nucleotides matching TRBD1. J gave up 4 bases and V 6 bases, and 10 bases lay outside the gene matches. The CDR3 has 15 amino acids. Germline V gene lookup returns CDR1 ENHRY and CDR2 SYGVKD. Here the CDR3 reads CAISNPGQGGTEAFF. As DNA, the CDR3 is TGTGCCATCAGCAACCCCGGACAGGGTGGCACTGAAGCTTTCTTT.

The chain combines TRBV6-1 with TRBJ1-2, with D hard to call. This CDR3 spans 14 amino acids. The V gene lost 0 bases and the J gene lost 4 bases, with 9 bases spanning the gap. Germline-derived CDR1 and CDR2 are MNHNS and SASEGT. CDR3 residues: CASSEALLAYGYTF. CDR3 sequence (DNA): TGTGCCAGCAGTGAAGCGCTTTTGGCCTATGGCTACACCTTC.

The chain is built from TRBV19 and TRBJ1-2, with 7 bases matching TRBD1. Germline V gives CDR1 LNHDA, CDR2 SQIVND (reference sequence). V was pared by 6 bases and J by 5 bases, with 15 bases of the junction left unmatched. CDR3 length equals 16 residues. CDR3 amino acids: CASSPVGRGQTYGYTF. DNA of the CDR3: TGTGCCAGTAGCCCCGTTGGGCGGGGACAGACATATGGCTACACCTTC.

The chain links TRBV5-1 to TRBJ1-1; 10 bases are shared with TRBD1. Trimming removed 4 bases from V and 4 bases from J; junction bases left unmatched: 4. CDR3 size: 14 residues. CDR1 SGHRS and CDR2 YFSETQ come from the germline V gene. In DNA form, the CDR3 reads TGCGCCAGCAGCACGACAGGGGGCCGCACTGAAGCTTTCTTT. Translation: CASSTTGGRTEAFF.

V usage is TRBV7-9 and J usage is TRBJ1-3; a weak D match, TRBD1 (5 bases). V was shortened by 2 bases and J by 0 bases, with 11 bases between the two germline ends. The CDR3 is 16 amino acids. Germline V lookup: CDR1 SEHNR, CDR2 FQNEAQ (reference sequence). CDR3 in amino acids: CASSLRQSTSGNTIYF. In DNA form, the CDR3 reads TGTGCCAGCAGCTTAAGACAGAGTACCTCTGGAAACACCATATATTTT.

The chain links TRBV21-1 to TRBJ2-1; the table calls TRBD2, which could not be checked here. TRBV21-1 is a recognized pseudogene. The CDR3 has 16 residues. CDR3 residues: CASSTVTSVGDNEQFF. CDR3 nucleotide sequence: TGTGCCAGCAGCACTGTAACTAGCGTGGGTGACAATGAGCAGTTCTTC.

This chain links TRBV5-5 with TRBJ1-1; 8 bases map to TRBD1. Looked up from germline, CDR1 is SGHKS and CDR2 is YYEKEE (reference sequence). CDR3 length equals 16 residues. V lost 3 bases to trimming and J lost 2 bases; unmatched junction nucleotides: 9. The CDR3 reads CASSSGTGASNTEAFF. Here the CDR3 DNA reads TGTGCCAGCAGCTCCGGGACAGGAGCATCAAACACTGAAGCTTTCTTT.

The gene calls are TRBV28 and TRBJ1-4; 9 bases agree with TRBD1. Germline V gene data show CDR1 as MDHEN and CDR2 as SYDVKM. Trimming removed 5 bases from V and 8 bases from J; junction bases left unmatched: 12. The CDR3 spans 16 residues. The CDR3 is CASSPSPGQGREKLFF. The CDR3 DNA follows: TGTGCCAGCAGTCCCTCCCCCGGACAGGGGAGAGAAAAACTGTTTTTT.

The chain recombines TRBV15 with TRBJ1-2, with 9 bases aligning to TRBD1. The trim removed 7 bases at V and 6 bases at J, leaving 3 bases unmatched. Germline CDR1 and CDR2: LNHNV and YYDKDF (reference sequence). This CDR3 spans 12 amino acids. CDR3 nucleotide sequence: TGTGCCACCACACAGGGGGCTGATGGCTACACCTTC. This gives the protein CATTQGADGYTF.

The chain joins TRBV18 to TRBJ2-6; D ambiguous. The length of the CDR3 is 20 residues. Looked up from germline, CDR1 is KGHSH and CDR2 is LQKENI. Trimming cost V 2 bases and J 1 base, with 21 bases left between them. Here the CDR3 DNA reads TGTGCCAGCTCACCAATACAGTTGGTTCCCTCTACATCTGGGGCCAACGTCCTGACTTTC. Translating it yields CASSPIQLVPSTSGANVLTF.

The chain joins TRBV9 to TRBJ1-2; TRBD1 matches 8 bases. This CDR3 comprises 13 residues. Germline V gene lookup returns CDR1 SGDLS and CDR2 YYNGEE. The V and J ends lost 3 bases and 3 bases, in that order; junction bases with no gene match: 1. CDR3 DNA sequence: TGTGCCAGCAGCGCGACAGGGGACTATGGCTACACCTTC. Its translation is CASSATGDYGYTF.

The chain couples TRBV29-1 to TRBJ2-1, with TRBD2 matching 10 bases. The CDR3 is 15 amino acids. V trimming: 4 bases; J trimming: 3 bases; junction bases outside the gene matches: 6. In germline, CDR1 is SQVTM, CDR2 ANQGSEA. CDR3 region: CSVGPSSGGYNEQFF. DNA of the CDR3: TGCAGCGTTGGACCCTCTAGCGGGGGCTACAATGAGCAGTTCTTC.

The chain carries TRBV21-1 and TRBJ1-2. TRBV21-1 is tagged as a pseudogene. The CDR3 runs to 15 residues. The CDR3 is CASSKAPPLYRGYTF. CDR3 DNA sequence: TGTGCCAGCAGCAAAGCCCCCCCCCTCTATCGTGGCTACACCTTC.

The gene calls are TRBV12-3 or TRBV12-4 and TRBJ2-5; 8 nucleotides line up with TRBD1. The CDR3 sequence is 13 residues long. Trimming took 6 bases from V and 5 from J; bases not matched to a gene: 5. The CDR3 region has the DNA TGTGCCAGCAGGAGGACAGGGAGGGAGACCCAGTACTTC. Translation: CASRRTGRETQYF.

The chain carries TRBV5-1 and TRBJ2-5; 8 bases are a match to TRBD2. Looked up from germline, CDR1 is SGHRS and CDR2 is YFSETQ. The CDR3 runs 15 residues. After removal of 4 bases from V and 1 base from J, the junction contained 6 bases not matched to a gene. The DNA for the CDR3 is TGCGCCAGCAGCCCCGGGAGGGATTTCCAAGAGACCCAGTACTTC. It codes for CASSPGRDFQETQYF.

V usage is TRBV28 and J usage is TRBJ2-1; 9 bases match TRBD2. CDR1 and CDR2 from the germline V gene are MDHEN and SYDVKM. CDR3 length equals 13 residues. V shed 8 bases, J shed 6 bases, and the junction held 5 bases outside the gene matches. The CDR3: CASVLAGSNEQFF. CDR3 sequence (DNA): TGTGCCAGCGTACTAGCGGGTAGCAATGAGCAGTTCTTC.

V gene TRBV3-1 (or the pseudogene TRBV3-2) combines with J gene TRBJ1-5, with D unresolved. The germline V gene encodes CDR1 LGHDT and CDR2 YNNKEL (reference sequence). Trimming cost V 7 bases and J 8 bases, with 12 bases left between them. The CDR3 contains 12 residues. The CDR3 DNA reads TGTGCCAGCAACCTGCCGGGGAAGCCCCAGCATTTT. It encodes CASNLPGKPQHF.